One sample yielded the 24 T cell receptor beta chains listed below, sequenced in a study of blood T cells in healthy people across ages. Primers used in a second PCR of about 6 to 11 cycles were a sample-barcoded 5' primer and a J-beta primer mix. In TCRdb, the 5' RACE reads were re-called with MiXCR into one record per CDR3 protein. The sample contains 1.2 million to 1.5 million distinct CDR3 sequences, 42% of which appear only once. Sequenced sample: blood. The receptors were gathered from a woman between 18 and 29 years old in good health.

CDR3 in amino acids: CATNEGGGYEQYF. Written as DNA, the CDR3 is TGTGCCACCAACGAGGGGGGTGGCTACGAGCAGTACTTC. The V gene is TRBV10-3, the J gene TRBJ2-7; D possibly matches TRBD1 or TRBD2 (6 bases each). V dropped 10 bases and J dropped 3 bases, with 16 bases sitting between them. CDR3 length equals 13 residues. Per germline, CDR1 ENHRY and CDR2 SYGVKD.

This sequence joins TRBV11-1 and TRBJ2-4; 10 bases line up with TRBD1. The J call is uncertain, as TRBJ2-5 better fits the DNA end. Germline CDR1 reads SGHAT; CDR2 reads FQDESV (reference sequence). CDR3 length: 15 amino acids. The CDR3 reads CASSLRQGARETQYF. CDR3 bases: TGTGCCAGCAGCTTAAGACAGGGGGCTCGAGAGACCCAGTACTTC.

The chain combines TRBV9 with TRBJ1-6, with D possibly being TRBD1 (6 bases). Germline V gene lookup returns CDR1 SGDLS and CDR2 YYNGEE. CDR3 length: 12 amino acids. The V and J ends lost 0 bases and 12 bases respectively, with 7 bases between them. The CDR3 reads CASSVGGGPLHF. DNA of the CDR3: TGTGCCAGCAGCGTAGGAGGGGGACCCCTCCACTTT.

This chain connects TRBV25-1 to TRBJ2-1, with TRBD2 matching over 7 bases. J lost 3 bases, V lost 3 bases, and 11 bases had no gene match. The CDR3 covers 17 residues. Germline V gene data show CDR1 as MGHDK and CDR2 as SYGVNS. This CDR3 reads CASSDIWGGEDYNEQFF. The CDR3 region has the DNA TGTGCCAGCAGTGATATTTGGGGGGGAGAAGACTACAATGAGCAGTTCTTC.

The CDR3 sequence is CASSYSLDGAGELFF. The CDR3 DNA follows: TGTGCCAGCAGTTACTCGCTAGATGGGGCCGGGGAGCTGTTTTTT. The chain has TRBV6-6 and TRBJ2-2, with no clear D. The CDR3 has 15 residues. With 0 bases removed from V and 6 bases from J, the gap between germline ends came to 11 bases. Germline lookup yields CDR1 MNHNY and CDR2 SVGAGI (reference sequence).

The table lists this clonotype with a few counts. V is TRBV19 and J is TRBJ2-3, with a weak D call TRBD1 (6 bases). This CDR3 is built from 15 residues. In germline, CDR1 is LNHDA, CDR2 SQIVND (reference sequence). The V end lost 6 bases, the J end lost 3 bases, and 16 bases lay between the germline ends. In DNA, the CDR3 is TGTGCCAGTAGGCATGGACAGAGGGGGACAGATACGCAGTATTTT. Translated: CASRHGQRGTDTQYF.

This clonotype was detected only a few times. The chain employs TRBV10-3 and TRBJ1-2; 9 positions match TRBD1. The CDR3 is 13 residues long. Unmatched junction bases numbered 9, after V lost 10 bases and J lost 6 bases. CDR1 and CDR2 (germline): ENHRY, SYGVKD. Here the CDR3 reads CATQDRGLNGYTF. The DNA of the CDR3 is TGTGCCACCCAGGACAGGGGCTTGAATGGCTACACCTTC.

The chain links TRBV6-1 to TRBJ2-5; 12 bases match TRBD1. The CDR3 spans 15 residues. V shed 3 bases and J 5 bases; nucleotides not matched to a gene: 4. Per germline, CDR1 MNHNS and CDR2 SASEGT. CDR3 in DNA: TGTGCCAGCAGTGAGGGACAGGGGGCCGTGGAGACCCAGTACTTC. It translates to CASSEGQGAVETQYF.

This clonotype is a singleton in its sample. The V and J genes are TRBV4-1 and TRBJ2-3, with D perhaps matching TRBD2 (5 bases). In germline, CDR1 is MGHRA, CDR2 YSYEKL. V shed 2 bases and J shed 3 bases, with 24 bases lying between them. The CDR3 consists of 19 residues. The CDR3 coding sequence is TGCGCCAGCAGCCAAACTCCCTCCCTATGGAGGTCGAAAACAGATACGCAGTATTTT. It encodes CASSQTPSLWRSKTDTQYF.

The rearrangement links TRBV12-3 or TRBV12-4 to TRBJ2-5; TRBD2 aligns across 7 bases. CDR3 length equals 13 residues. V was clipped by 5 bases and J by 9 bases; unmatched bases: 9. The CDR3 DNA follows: TGTGCCAGCAGTCCGGGGTATGGGGGGGCCCAGTACTTC. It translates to CASSPGYGGAQYF.

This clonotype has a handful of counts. The CDR3, as DNA: TGTGCCAGCAGCGAGCCGGGAGGGAAGTACGAGCAGTACTTC. It translates to CASSEPGGKYEQYF. This rearrangement joins TRBV6-2 or TRBV6-3 to TRBJ2-7, with TRBD2 identical over 8 bases. The CDR3 is 14 amino acids. Germline assignment: CDR1 MNHEY and CDR2 SVGEGT. Trimming at V came to 6 bases and at J to 4 bases, leaving 8 bases not matched to a gene.

CDR3 residues: CAISESYGVGDTYGYTF. CDR3 DNA sequence: TGTGCCATCAGTGAGTCGTACGGGGTAGGGGACACCTATGGCTACACCTTC. The chain uses TRBV10-3 and TRBJ1-2, with D possibly TRBD1 on 6 matching bases. The CDR3 has 17 residues. Looked up from germline, CDR1 is ENHRY and CDR2 is SYGVKD. Deletions cut 0 bases from V and 4 bases from J, with 18 bases between.

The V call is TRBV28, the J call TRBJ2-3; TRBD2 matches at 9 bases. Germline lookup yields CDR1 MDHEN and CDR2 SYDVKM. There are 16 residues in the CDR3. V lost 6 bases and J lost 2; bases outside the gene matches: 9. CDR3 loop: CASRAQGLADTDTQYF. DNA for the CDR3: TGTGCCAGCAGGGCCCAGGGACTAGCTGACACAGATACGCAGTATTTT.

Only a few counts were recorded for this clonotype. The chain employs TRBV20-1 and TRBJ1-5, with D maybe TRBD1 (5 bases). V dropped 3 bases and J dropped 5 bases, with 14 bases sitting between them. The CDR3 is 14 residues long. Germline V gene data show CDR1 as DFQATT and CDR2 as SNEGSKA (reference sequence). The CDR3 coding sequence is TGCAGTGCTAGGGGGCAGCCCGGGGATCAGCCCCAGCATTTT. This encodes CSARGQPGDQPQHF.

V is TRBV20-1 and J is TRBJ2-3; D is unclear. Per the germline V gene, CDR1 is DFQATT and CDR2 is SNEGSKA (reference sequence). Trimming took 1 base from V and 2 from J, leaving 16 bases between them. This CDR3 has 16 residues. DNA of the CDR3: TGCAGTGCTAGAGTTGCGAGGTCAGGCGACACAGATACGCAGTATTTT. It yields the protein CSARVARSGDTDTQYF.

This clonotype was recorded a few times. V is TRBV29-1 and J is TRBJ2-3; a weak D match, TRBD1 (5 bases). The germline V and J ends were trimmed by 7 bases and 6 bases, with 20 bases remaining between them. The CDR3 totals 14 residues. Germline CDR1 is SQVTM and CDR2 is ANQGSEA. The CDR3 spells CSGAGLRGSDTQYF. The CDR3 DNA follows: TGCAGCGGGGCTGGGCTTAGGGGCTCCGATACGCAGTATTTT.

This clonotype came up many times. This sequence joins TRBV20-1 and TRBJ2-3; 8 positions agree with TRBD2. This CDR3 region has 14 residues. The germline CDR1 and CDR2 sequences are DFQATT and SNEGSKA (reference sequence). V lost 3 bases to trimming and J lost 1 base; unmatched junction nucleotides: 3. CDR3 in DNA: TGCAGTGCTAGCGGGAGGGGGGGCACAGATACGCAGTATTTT. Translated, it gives CSASGRGGTDTQYF.

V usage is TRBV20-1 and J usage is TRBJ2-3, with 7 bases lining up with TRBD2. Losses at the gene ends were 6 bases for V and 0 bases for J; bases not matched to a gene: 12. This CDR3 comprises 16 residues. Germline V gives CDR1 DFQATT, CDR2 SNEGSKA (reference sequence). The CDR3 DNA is TGCAGTGCCGAATCCCCACTAGCGAGAAGCACAGATACGCAGTATTTT. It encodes CSAESPLARSTDTQYF.

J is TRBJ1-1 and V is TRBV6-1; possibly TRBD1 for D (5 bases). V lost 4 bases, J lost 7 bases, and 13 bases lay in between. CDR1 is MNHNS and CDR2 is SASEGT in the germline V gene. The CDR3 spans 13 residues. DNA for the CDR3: TGTGCCAGCAGTGTGTATGGGGGGAGTGAAGCTTTCTTT. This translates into CASSVYGGSEAFF.

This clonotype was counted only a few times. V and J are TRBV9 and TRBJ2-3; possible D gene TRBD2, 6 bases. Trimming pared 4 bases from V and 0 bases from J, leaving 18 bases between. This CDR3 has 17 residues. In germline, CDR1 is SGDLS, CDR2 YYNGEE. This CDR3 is CASSPRDFLSSTDTQYF. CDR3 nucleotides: TGTGCCAGCAGCCCCAGGGACTTCCTCTCTAGCACAGATACGCAGTATTTT.

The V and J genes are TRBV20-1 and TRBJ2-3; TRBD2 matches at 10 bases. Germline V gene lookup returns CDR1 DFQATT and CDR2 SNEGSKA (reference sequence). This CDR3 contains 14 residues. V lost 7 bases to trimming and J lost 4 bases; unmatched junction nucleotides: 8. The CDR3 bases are TGCAGTGTTCGGGGAGCGGGGGGGGCAGATACGCAGTATTTT. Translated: CSVRGAGGADTQYF.

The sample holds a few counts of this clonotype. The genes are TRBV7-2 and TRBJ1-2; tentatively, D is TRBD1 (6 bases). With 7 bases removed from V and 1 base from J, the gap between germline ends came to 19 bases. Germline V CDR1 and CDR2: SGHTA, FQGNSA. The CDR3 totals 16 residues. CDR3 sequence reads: CASTLRGGGVNYGYTF. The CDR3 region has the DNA TGTGCCAGCACCCTCCGGGGAGGGGGGGTTAACTATGGCTACACCTTC.

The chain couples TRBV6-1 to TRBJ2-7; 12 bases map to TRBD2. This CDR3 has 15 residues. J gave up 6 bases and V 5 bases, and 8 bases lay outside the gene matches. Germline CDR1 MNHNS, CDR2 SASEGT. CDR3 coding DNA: TGTGCCAGCAGTACTAGCGGGGGGACATTTGGCGAGCAGTACTTC. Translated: CASSTSGGTFGEQYF.

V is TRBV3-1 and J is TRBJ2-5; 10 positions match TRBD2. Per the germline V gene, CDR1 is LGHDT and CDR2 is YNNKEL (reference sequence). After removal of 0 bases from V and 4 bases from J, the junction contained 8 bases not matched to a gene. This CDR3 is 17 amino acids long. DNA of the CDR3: TGTGCCAGCAGCCAAGATCGAAGCGGGAGGGCCTCAGAGACCCAGTACTTC. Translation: CASSQDRSGRASETQYF.